What follows are 10 T cell receptor beta chains derived from one specimen sequenced in a study of blood T cell repertoires in COVID-19. The table came from immunoSEQ multiplex PCR; TCRdb's copy has only in-frame clones and leaves some out. The sample gives some 250,000 clones, about 81% of which show up once; around 12% is in the top ten. Sequencing input: peripheral blood. These receptors all stem from a woman in her sixties or seventies with active or convalescent COVID-19.

V usage is TRBV14 and J usage is TRBJ1-1; TRBD1 agrees at 9 bases. Germline V gene lookup returns CDR1 SGHDN and CDR2 FVKESK. The junction had 11 bases not matched to a gene; V was cut back by 4 bases and J by 5 bases. The CDR3 contains 16 residues. The CDR3 DNA sequence: TGTGCCAGCAGCCGGTACAGGGGGCGCGGGGTTACTGAAGCTTTCTTT. Translating it yields CASSRYRGRGVTEAFF.

This clone was found a few times. The chain employs TRBV11-2 and TRBJ1-2; TRBD1 aligns across 11 bases. The germline gives CDR1 SGHAT, CDR2 FQNNGV. Trimming cost V 4 bases and J 8 bases; bases outside gene matches: 9. The CDR3 covers 15 residues. The DNA of the CDR3 is TGTGCCAGCAGCTCCGGGACAGGGGGTCTAGGAGGCTACACCTTC. Translation: CASSSGTGGLGGYTF.

This clone was counted between two and nine times. V usage is TRBV4-1 and J usage is TRBJ1-6; D uncertain. V was clipped by 6 bases and J by 9 bases, with 18 bases between them. This CDR3 region has 15 residues. Germline lookup yields CDR1 MGHRA and CDR2 YSYEKL. CDR3 loop: CASRLNEEVLSPLHF. For the CDR3, the DNA is TGCGCCAGCAGACTCAACGAGGAGGTTCTTTCACCCCTCCACTTT.

The chain combines TRBV5-1 with TRBJ2-3, with no clear D. V dropped 0 bases and J dropped 1 base, with 12 bases sitting between them. The CDR3 consists of 16 residues. CDR1 is SGHRS and CDR2 is YFSETQ in the germline V gene. The CDR3 reads CASSLATIYGTDTQYF. DNA for the CDR3: TGCGCCAGCAGCTTGGCTACTATCTACGGCACAGATACGCAGTATTTT.

This chain joins TRBV7-2 and TRBJ2-5, with TRBD2 matching 9 bases. The CDR3 is 16 residues long. Germline CDR1 is SGHTA and CDR2 is FQGNSA. The ends lost 1 base at V and 5 bases at J; junction bases unmatched: 8. CDR3 in amino acids: CASSLGRRGGRETQYF. The CDR3, as DNA: TGTGCCAGCAGCTTAGGGCGGCGGGGGGGCCGGGAGACCCAGTACTTC.

This sequence joins TRBV19 and TRBJ2-2; 8 nucleotides align to TRBD1. Germline V lookup: CDR1 LNHDA, CDR2 SQIVND (reference sequence). V lost 7 bases and J lost 7; bases outside the gene matches: 11. The CDR3 runs to 15 residues. The CDR3 coding sequence is TGTGCCAGTATCCCCCGCCAGGGGGCTGGCGGGGAGCTGTTTTTT. This encodes CASIPRQGAGGELFF.

The CDR3 reads CASSPGEGRGYTF. In DNA form, the CDR3 reads TGTGCCAGCAGCCCCGGGGAGGGTCGGGGCTACACCTTC. J is TRBJ1-2 and V is TRBV7-9; the D is unclear. V was trimmed by 5 bases and J by 8 bases, leaving 15 bases between them. Germline CDR1 and CDR2: SEHNR and FQNEAQ (reference sequence). CDR3 size: 13 residues.

The rearrangement links TRBV18 to TRBJ1-2, with 7 bases matching TRBD1. Germline V gene sequence: CDR1 KGHSH, CDR2 LQKENI. After removal of 3 bases from V and 5 bases from J, the junction contained 6 bases not matched to a gene. CDR3 length equals 14 residues. CDR3 coding DNA: TGTGCCAGCTCACCCCTGGCAGGGGGTTATGGCTACACCTTC. Amino acid sequence: CASSPLAGGYGYTF.

J is TRBJ1-1 and V is TRBV18; D is perhaps TRBD1 (5 bases). The CDR3 is made up of 14 amino acids. CDR1 KGHSH and CDR2 LQKENI come from the germline V gene. The ends were cut back, 3 bases at V and 6 bases at J, with 14 bases in the middle. CDR3 DNA sequence: TGTGCCAGCTCACCTTACACAGGTCCCGCTGAAGCTTTCTTT. Its translation is CASSPYTGPAEAFF. Complete variable domain (other parts from reference TRBV18 and TRBJ1-1): NAGVMQNPRHLVRRRGQEARLRCSPMKGHSHVYWYRQLPEEGLKFMVYLQKENIIDESGMPKERFSAEFPKEGPSILRIQQVVRGDSAAYFCASSPYTGPAEAFFGQGTRLTVV.

The chain joins TRBV19 to TRBJ2-2; 16 bases are shared with TRBD2. CDR3 length: 18 amino acids. Looked up from germline, CDR1 is LNHDA and CDR2 is SQIVND (reference sequence). With V trimmed by 6 bases and J by 2 bases, 6 bases remained unmatched. The DNA of the CDR3 is TGTGCCAGTAGCCTGGGACTAGCGGGGGGGCGCAACACCGGGGAGCTGTTTTTT. It encodes CASSLGLAGGRNTGELFF.